The source of this T cell receptor (beta chain) is a study of blood T cell repertoires in COVID-19. Study-level background: From the United States, Italy and Spain came samples of acute and convalescent COVID-19. T cells, B-cell-depleted T cells, or PBMCs provided the cDNA or gDNA that served as material.

Original methodology: Amplified reference gene primers provided the basis for estimating nucleated cell counts. Method: immunoSEQ multiplex PCR; TCRdb's copy keeps in-frame clones and lacks some. Clonal size and the V and J genes are those of that table, whereas D and trimming came from the DNA. The sample carries about 80,000 clones, around 84% recorded once. The CDR3 runs to 15 residues. V lost 2 bases, J lost 3 bases, and 7 bases stayed unmatched. Germline V lookup: CDR1 MGHRA, CDR2 YSYEKL. The rearrangement joins TRBV4-1 to TRBJ2-7; TRBD2 matches 7 bases. Sequences were obtained from peripheral blood. The origin of this receptor is a woman in her seventies with acute or convalescent COVID-19. The CDR3 region is CASSQTGTTDYEQYF. CDR3 sequence (DNA): TGCGCCAGCAGCCAAACCGGGACTACAGACTACGAGCAGTACTTC.